This TCR beta chain was identified during a study of blood T cell repertoires in COVID-19 (dated by TCRdb to 2019 to 2021). With regard to the full study: Samples covering the acute and convalescent phases of COVID-19 were provided by collaborators in the United States, Italy and Spain. The material from the prospective study consisted of cDNA or gDNA derived from T cells, B-cell-depleted T cells, or PBMCs. The dataset comprised deeply sampled blood TCRbeta repertoires from subjects exposed to, actively infected with, or recovered from COVID-19. The repertoires were made available in a free public database intended to serve as a resource for research on the immune response to SARS-CoV-2. The samples were drawn from the first 160 participants of the ongoing ImmuneRACE study and from more than 1,000 subjects provided by 6 global collaborators. Nearly every sample came with metadata listing a de-identified subject ID, COVID-19 status, age in years and sex. Where available, HLA class I and class II types were obtained from metadata supplied by the sample provider rather than from assay-based typing. Study-level results and caveats: How much clinical and demographic metadata was included differed by source and by participant, and the metadata was provided uncurated.

At one collaborating source in Seattle, patients were enrolled during active infection and were followed longitudinally through the course of disease. Whole blood was collected in K2EDTA tubes by collaborating institutions according to the institutions' own protocols. For TCRbeta analysis, collaborators shipped samples as frozen whole blood, isolated PBMCs, or DNA extracted from either of those sample types. TCRbeta CDR3 regions were amplified from genomic DNA by means of the immunoSEQ Assay, a bias-controlled multiplex PCR. Concerning the study's data processing: The number of nucleated cells in each sample was estimated from the amplification of reference gene primers within the assay. To quantify the absolute abundance of each unique TCRbeta CDR3 rearrangement, sequence reads were collapsed and filtered. For each sample, productive Simpson clonality was calculated as the square root of Simpson's diversity index over productive rearrangements. The clones in this table, taken by TCRdb from immuneACCESS, are in-frame only. Not every clone is retained; where verified, under half of the shortfall comes from an unresolved V gene, and the cause of the rest is unknown. Clone size and V and J calls were adopted from that table, with D and trimming inferred from the DNA. Within this sample are roughly 250,000 clones, with about 80% of them counted one time only. The ten largest account for approximately 14% of the sample.

This clone was seen once. Its specific antigen is unknown. No base qualities exist here, and no much larger clone lies one base off it. From a lookup of the germline V gene, CDR1 and CDR2 are LGHNA and YSLEER. The junction carries 5 bases between V and J, which are trimmed by 2 bases and 0 bases respectively. Its CDR3 holds 14 amino acids, cysteine through phenylalanine. Only the CDR3 DNA stays, 42 bases, in frame from base 1. The specimen was peripheral blood. This sequence uses TRBV4-3 and TRBJ1-3; the D gene is unclear. The clonotype comes from an older person with COVID-19, enrolled during active disease. The CDR3: CASSQYLSGNTIYF. The nucleotide sequence is given as TGCGCCAGCAGCCAATATCTCTCTGGAAACACCATATATTTT.